What follows are 28 T cell receptor beta chains derived from one specimen sequenced in a study of cytomegalovirus exposure and HLA in healthy donors. PCR used 60 Vbeta primers and 13 Jbeta primers. The assay was immunoSEQ multiplex PCR, and TCRdb's table has in-frame clones only and misses some. The sample has 110,000 to 150,000 clones, over 80% seen once. The material sequenced was PBMCs. These receptor sequences come from a female donor in good health and CMV-seronegative.

The V gene is TRBV2, the J gene TRBJ1-4; D unclear. This CDR3 spans 12 amino acids. V lost 6 bases to trimming and J lost 10 bases, with 12 bases between them. CDR1 is SNHLY, CDR2 FYNNEI, per germline. The chain's CDR3 is CASREAVGKLFF. In DNA form, the CDR3 reads TGTGCCAGCAGGGAGGCGGTTGGAAAACTGTTTTTT.

The V and J genes are TRBV5-6 and TRBJ1-4, with 7 bases fitting TRBD1. The V segment lost 4 bases and the J segment 7 bases; nucleotides outside the gene matches: 10. This CDR3 spans 15 amino acids. Germline CDR1 and CDR2: SGHDT and YYEEEE. CDR3 sequence (DNA): TGTGCCAGCAGCGTCGGACAGGCCCTCGGTGAAAAACTGTTTTTT. The encoded protein is CASSVGQALGEKLFF.

This clone was recorded a few times. Relative to the germline gene, one junction end is altered; a read error may explain this. The gene calls are TRBV5-1 and TRBJ1-1, with 7 bases aligning to TRBD1. The V gene's germline CDR1 is SGHRS and CDR2 YFSETQ. This CDR3 has 14 amino acids. The CDR3 sequence: CASSLGQANAEAFF. CDR3 DNA: TGCGCCAGCAGCTTAGGACAGGCGAACGCTGAAGCTTTCTTT.

The chain uses TRBV29-1 and TRBJ2-3; a weak D match, TRBD2 (6 bases). Trimming stripped 3 bases from V and 3 bases from J, with 13 bases between. Germline assignment: CDR1 SQVTM and CDR2 ANQGSEA. The CDR3 is 14 residues long. In DNA, the CDR3 is TGCAGCGTTGAGCGTTGGGAGGAAACAGATACGCAGTATTTT. This gives the protein CSVERWEETDTQYF.

The J gene is TRBJ2-5, the V gene TRBV27; D not resolved. CDR1 is MNHEY and CDR2 is SMNVEV in the germline V gene (reference sequence). The CDR3 length is 13 residues. V lost 0 bases and J 4 bases, leaving 6 bases between the germline ends. The CDR3 nucleotides are TGTGCCAGCAGTTTATCGGTCGGAGAGACCCAGTACTTC. Translation: CASSLSVGETQYF.

V usage is TRBV5-1 and J usage is TRBJ1-1; possibly TRBD1 for D (5 bases). Trimming cost V 2 bases and J 1 base, with 6 bases left between them. Germline loops: CDR1 SGHRS, CDR2 YFSETQ. The CDR3 has 13 amino acids. For the CDR3, the DNA is TGCGCCAGCAGCTTTACAGGGAACACTGAAGCTTTCTTT. Its translation: CASSFTGNTEAFF.

This sequence joins TRBV4-2 and TRBJ2-7; 10 nucleotides agree with TRBD2. V lost 5 bases, J lost 0 bases, and 4 bases stayed unmatched. The germline CDR1 and CDR2 sequences are LGHNA and YNFKEQ. The CDR3 has 15 residues. The CDR3 reads CASSSGLADSYEQYF. The CDR3 DNA is TGTGCCAGCAGCTCCGGACTAGCGGACTCCTACGAGCAGTACTTC.

This clone was counted between two and nine times. This chain uses TRBV5-4 with TRBJ2-5, with TRBD2 as a possible D gene (6 bases). Looked up from germline, CDR1 is SGHNT and CDR2 is YYREEE (reference sequence). This CDR3 comprises 14 residues. V shed 0 bases and J shed 1 base, with 7 bases lying between them. CDR3 DNA: TGTGCCAGCAGCTTGGGGGAGGTCCAAGAGACCCAGTACTTC. This sequence encodes CASSLGEVQETQYF.

The V and J genes are TRBV10-1 and TRBJ1-1; a possible D gene is TRBD1 (6 bases). With 3 bases removed from V and 11 bases from J, the gap between germline ends came to 16 bases. This CDR3 has 13 amino acids. Germline lookup yields CDR1 WNHNN and CDR2 SYGVQD (reference sequence). The chain's CDR3 is CASSDVDRRSAFF. CDR3 sequence (DNA): TGCGCCAGCAGTGATGTTGACAGGCGGTCGGCTTTCTTT.

The genes are TRBV29-1 and TRBJ1-1; 8 bases map to TRBD1. Germline CDR1 is SQVTM and CDR2 is ANQGSEA. The CDR3 covers 13 residues. V gave up 4 bases and J gave up 4 bases; unmatched junction bases: 5. The CDR3 DNA reads as TGCAGCGTTGTCAGGGGGCGAGCCACTGAAGCTTTCTTT. Translated: CSVVRGRATEAFF.

The CDR3 reads CASSSVAGAATDTQYF. In DNA form, the CDR3 reads TGTGCCAGCAGCTCAGTAGCGGGAGCAGCCACAGATACGCAGTATTTT. J is TRBJ2-3 and V is TRBV11-2; 9 bases map to TRBD2. The length of the CDR3 is 16 residues. The V and J ends lost 4 bases and 2 bases, in that order; junction bases with no gene match: 7. From germline, CDR1 is SGHAT and CDR2 FQNNGV.

The chain is built from TRBV7-9 and TRBJ1-4; tentatively, D is TRBD1 (5 bases). The CDR3 spans 15 residues. Trimming cost V 0 bases and J 2 bases, with 7 bases left between them. Germline loops: CDR1 SEHNR, CDR2 FQNEAQ (reference sequence). The CDR3 is CASSLAAGTNEKLFF. DNA of the CDR3: TGTGCCAGCAGCTTAGCTGCAGGGACTAATGAAAAACTGTTTTTT. Looking up the rest from reference TRBV7-9 and TRBJ1-4 gives the full variable domain: DTGVSQNPRHKITKRGQNVTFRCDPISEHNRLYWYRQTLGQGPEFLTYFQNEAQLEKSRLLSDRFSAERPKGSFSTLEIQRTEQGDSAMYLCASSLAAGTNEKLFFGSGTQLSVL.

The gene calls are TRBV28 and TRBJ1-5; no definite D call. The CDR3 is 12 residues long. CDR1 is MDHEN, CDR2 SYDVKM, per germline. V was cut by 6 bases and J by 4 bases, with 7 bases left in between. The CDR3 nucleotides read TGTGCCAGCAGCCTCGCGAATCAGCCCCAGCATTTT. It yields the protein CASSLANQPQHF.

CDR3 amino acids: CAISDPREVNSYEQYF. CDR3 sequence (DNA): TGTGCCATCAGTGACCCGAGGGAGGTAAACTCCTACGAGCAGTACTTC. The chain recombines TRBV10-3 with TRBJ2-7, with D tentatively TRBD2 (6 bases). V lost 3 bases to trimming and J lost 0 bases, with 15 bases between them. Germline CDR1 and CDR2: ENHRY and SYGVKD. The CDR3 runs 16 residues.

This clone was observed a handful of times. The chain combines TRBV6-1 with TRBJ1-5, with TRBD1 matching 11 bases. The length of the CDR3 is 15 residues. V gave up 4 bases and J gave up 6 bases; unmatched junction bases: 5. Germline CDR1 and CDR2: MNHNS and SASEGT. The CDR3 DNA is TGTGCCAGCAGTGGCGGACAGGGGGCAGCTCAGCCCCAGCATTTT. The encoded protein is CASSGGQGAAQPQHF.

This chain uses TRBV4-1 with TRBJ1-2; no reliable D call. Trimming removed 1 base from V and 2 bases from J, with 14 bases in between. The germline gives CDR1 MGHRA, CDR2 YSYEKL. This CDR3 has 16 residues. CDR3 sequence reads: CASSQGWAGENYGYTF. In DNA form, the CDR3 reads TGCGCCAGCAGCCAAGGGTGGGCCGGCGAGAACTATGGCTACACCTTC.

The table lists this clone with a count of one. The CDR3 carries no conserved terminal phenylalanine or tryptophan, so it likely arises from a read error. The CDR3 spells CAGPGQNTGELFV. The CDR3 region has the DNA TGTGCCGGGCCGGGACAGAACACCGGGGAGCTGTTTGTT. This chain connects TRBV30 to TRBJ2-2; maybe TRBD1 (6 bases). The germline CDR1 and CDR2 sequences are GTSNPN and SVGIG (reference sequence). The CDR3 is 13 amino acids. V lost 8 bases and J lost 1, with 11 bases in between.

The V and J genes are TRBV7-9 and TRBJ1-1, with D tentatively TRBD1 (6 bases). The ends were cut back, 5 bases at V and 5 bases at J, with 18 bases in the middle. From germline, CDR1 is SEHNR and CDR2 FQNEAQ (reference sequence). This CDR3 region has 15 residues. This CDR3 is CASSPMGGLGTEAFF. In nucleotides, the CDR3 is TGTGCCAGCAGCCCCATGGGGGGGCTGGGAACTGAAGCTTTCTTT. Looking up the rest from reference TRBV7-9 and TRBJ1-1 gives the full variable domain: DTGVSQNPRHKITKRGQNVTFRCDPISEHNRLYWYRQTLGQGPEFLTYFQNEAQLEKSRLLSDRFSAERPKGSFSTLEIQRTEQGDSAMYLCASSPMGGLGTEAFFGQGTRLTVV.

The rearrangement joins TRBV29-1 to TRBJ2-7, with D maybe TRBD1 (6 bases). CDR3 length: 13 residues. Germline CDR1 SQVTM, CDR2 ANQGSEA. The germline V and J ends were trimmed by 4 bases and 3 bases, with 13 bases remaining between them. CDR3 sequence (DNA): TGCAGCGTTGGATGGGCCAGGGGCTACGAGCAGTACTTC. Encoded protein: CSVGWARGYEQYF.

The chain is built from TRBV4-1 and TRBJ2-7; TRBD1 matches at 7 bases. The CDR3 length is 16 residues. V shed 0 bases, J shed 1 base, and the junction held 6 bases outside the gene matches. Per the germline V gene, CDR1 is MGHRA and CDR2 is YSYEKL. CDR3 residues: CASSQDLTGRSYEQYF. The DNA of the CDR3 is TGCGCCAGCAGCCAAGATCTGACAGGGAGATCCTACGAGCAGTACTTC.

V usage is TRBV29-1 and J usage is TRBJ2-7; D uncertain. The CDR3 has 14 amino acids. Germline V lookup: CDR1 SQVTM, CDR2 ANQGSEA. Trimming shortened V by 4 bases and J by 1 base, and 14 bases separated the two germline ends. CDR3 loop: CSVVPHLASYEQYF. The CDR3 bases are TGCAGCGTTGTTCCCCACCTCGCGTCCTACGAGCAGTACTTC.

This clone appeared a single time. This chain links TRBV7-3 with TRBJ2-7, with D possibly being TRBD2 (6 bases). CDR3 length equals 14 residues. In germline, CDR1 is SGHTA, CDR2 FQGTGA. Trimming took off 5 bases at V and 2 bases at J, with 13 bases between the two ends. This chain's CDR3 is CASSPRAGTYEQYF. DNA for the CDR3: TGTGCCAGCAGCCCAAGGGCGGGGACCTACGAGCAGTACTTC.

The chain carries TRBV9 and TRBJ2-4; TRBD2 is a possible D gene (6 bases). The CDR3 is made up of 15 amino acids. CDR1 and CDR2 from the germline V gene are SGDLS and YYNGEE. V lost 2 bases to trimming and J lost 1 base, with 10 bases between them. Here the CDR3 reads CASSVDREAKNIQYF. The CDR3 bases are TGTGCCAGCAGCGTTGATCGGGAGGCCAAAAACATTCAGTACTTC.

This sequence joins TRBV19 and TRBJ2-1; TRBD1 matches at 8 bases. Trimming removed 3 bases from V and 0 bases from J; junction bases left unmatched: 1. Germline CDR1 and CDR2: LNHDA and SQIVND (reference sequence). The CDR3 totals 15 residues. CDR3 bases: TGTGCCAGTAGTATTCAGGGGGCCTCCTACAATGAGCAGTTCTTC. It specifies CASSIQGASYNEQFF.

The V and J genes are TRBV29-1 and TRBJ2-6; 9 bases align to TRBD1. V lost 6 bases, J lost 4 bases, and 7 bases stayed unmatched. Germline-derived CDR1 and CDR2 are SQVTM and ANQGSEA. The CDR3 consists of 15 residues. CDR3 in DNA: TGCAGCGTCATTAGGACAGGGGCAGGGGCCAACGTCCTGACTTTC. The encoded protein is CSVIRTGAGANVLTF.

The chain is built from TRBV4-1 and TRBJ2-1, with 12 nucleotides matching TRBD2. The V gene's germline CDR1 is MGHRA and CDR2 YSYEKL. The J segment lost 2 bases and the V segment lost 4 bases, leaving 12 bases of the junction unmatched. This CDR3 is 19 amino acids long. DNA for the CDR3: TGCGCCAGCAGCCTTCGACTAGCGGGAGTCGTTGAGGCCTACAATGAGCAGTTCTTC. This codes for CASSLRLAGVVEAYNEQFF.

V gene TRBV5-6 combines with J gene TRBJ2-5, with TRBD1 as a possible D gene (5 bases). The CDR3 is 12 residues long. Trimming pared 0 bases from V and 9 bases from J, leaving 9 bases between. Germline CDR1 and CDR2: SGHDT and YYEEEE. The CDR3 sequence: CASSLGQLAQYF. The CDR3 nucleotides read TGTGCCAGCAGCTTGGGACAGCTTGCCCAGTACTTC. The full variable domain, with the rest looked up from reference TRBV5-6 and TRBJ2-5, is DAGVTQSPTHLIKTRGQQVTLRCSPKSGHDTVSWYQQALGQGPQFIFQYYEEEERQRGNFPDRFSGHQFPNYSSELNVNALLLGDSALYLCASSLGQLAQYFGPGTRLLVL.

The chain carries TRBV6-5 and TRBJ2-3, with D perhaps TRBD1 (5 bases). This CDR3 has 12 amino acids. Germline V gene sequence: CDR1 MNHEY, CDR2 SVGAGI. The germline V and J ends were trimmed by 7 bases and 2 bases, with 7 bases remaining between them. CDR3 sequence: CASKGSTDTQYF. The CDR3 DNA reads as TGTGCCAGCAAGGGGTCCACAGATACGCAGTATTTT.